Below, 9 T cell receptor beta chains from the same sample are listed, as sequenced in a study. TCRdb passed the 5' RACE reads through MiXCR, listing each CDR3 protein once. This repertoire shows tens of thousands of distinct CDR3 sequences, over 15% found once; its top ten account for approximately 3%. Sequenced input: naive CD4+ T cells sorted from a lymph node. Subset of the sample: naive CD4+ T cells, CD4+CD45RA+CD25-. All receptors derive from a female donor with breast cancer.

The chain recombines TRBV20-1 with TRBJ2-7; D gene unclear. CDR1 DFQATT and CDR2 SNEGSKA come from the germline V gene (reference sequence). With 7 bases removed from V and 3 bases from J, the gap between germline ends came to 10 bases. This CDR3 contains 11 residues. CDR3 in DNA: TGCAGTGTTAACGACGGCTACGAGCAGTACTTC. Its translation is CSVNDGYEQYF.

The chain employs TRBV5-1 and TRBJ2-1; 11 bases align to TRBD1. Trimming at V came to 4 bases and at J to 8 bases, leaving 2 bases not matched to a gene. This CDR3 has 13 amino acids. Per the germline V gene, CDR1 is SGHRS and CDR2 is YFSETQ. CDR3 region: CASSLGQGDEQFF. CDR3 DNA sequence: TGCGCCAGCAGCCTGGGACAGGGGGATGAGCAGTTCTTC.

The J gene is TRBJ2-1, the V gene TRBV11-2, with a tentative D call TRBD2 (5 bases). The CDR3 covers 13 residues. The V gene's germline CDR1 is SGHAT and CDR2 FQNNGV. V lost 4 bases and J 10 bases, leaving 14 bases between the germline ends. The CDR3 DNA sequence: TGTGCCAGCAGCTGGACTGGCCTCGGCGAGCAGTTCTTC. Translated, it gives CASSWTGLGEQFF.

This clonotype came up many times. The chain couples TRBV12-3 or TRBV12-4 to TRBJ2-7; tentatively, D is TRBD1 (5 bases). This CDR3 is 14 amino acids long. With 5 bases removed from V and 2 bases from J, the gap between germline ends came to 13 bases. DNA of the CDR3: TGTGCCAGCAGTCTGGGCAGGGCGACCTACGAGCAGTACTTC. Its translation: CASSLGRATYEQYF.

This clonotype occurred many times. This chain links TRBV5-1 with TRBJ2-5; tentatively, D is TRBD1 (6 bases). V gave up 3 bases and J gave up 1 base, with 16 bases separating them. The CDR3 is 16 residues long. Germline V gene sequence: CDR1 SGHRS, CDR2 YFSETQ. CDR3 amino acids: CASSYTGSSPQETQYF. DNA of the CDR3: TGCGCCAGCAGCTACACAGGGTCATCCCCCCAAGAGACCCAGTACTTC.

The sample holds a few counts of this clonotype. The chain combines TRBV10-1 with TRBJ2-1, with D tentatively TRBD1 (6 bases). This CDR3 contains 15 residues. Trimming stripped 3 bases from V and 4 bases from J, with 13 bases between. Germline V CDR1 and CDR2: WNHNN, SYGVQD (reference sequence). The CDR3: CASSEGGTMYNEQFF. In DNA form, the CDR3 reads TGCGCCAGCAGTGAAGGGGGAACGATGTACAATGAGCAGTTCTTC.

V is TRBV7-2 and J is TRBJ2-4, with 8 nucleotides matching TRBD2. The CDR3 consists of 15 residues. The V segment lost 5 bases and the J segment 9 bases; nucleotides outside the gene matches: 12. The germline CDR1 and CDR2 sequences are SGHTA and FQGNSA. The CDR3 DNA reads as TGTGCCAGCAGCGGGGCCTACAGGGCGGGGGGCATTCAGTACTTC. It encodes CASSGAYRAGGIQYF.

The V call is TRBV7-8, the J call TRBJ2-6; D call uncertain. CDR1 and CDR2 (germline): SGHVS, FQNEAQ. Trimming shortened V by 7 bases and J by 4 bases, and 8 bases separated the two germline ends. CDR3 size: 13 residues. DNA of the CDR3: TGTGCCAGCACCTTGGGGGGGGCCAACGTCCTGACTTTC. It codes for CASTLGGANVLTF.

The gene calls are TRBV2 and TRBJ2-5; 7 bases fit TRBD1. This CDR3 has 14 residues. The germline V gene has CDR1 SNHLY and CDR2 FYNNEI. J lost 0 bases, V lost 8 bases, and 6 bases had no gene match. The CDR3, as DNA: TGTGCCAGCTTTGTGGACAGGAACCAAGAGACCCAGTACTTC. Amino acid sequence: CASFVDRNQETQYF.